Listed below are T cell receptor beta chains from one sample, sequenced in a study of T cell changes during pregnancy in multiple sclerosis. Profiling relied on immunoSEQ multiplex PCR, and the TCRdb table lists in-frame clones only, not all of them. The profile shows 90,000 to 120,000 clones, around 90% of them singletons. Source: peripheral blood, taken in the third trimester of pregnancy. The receptors were gathered from a female donor in good health, enrolled as a control in a pregnancy study. CDR3s include the opening cysteine and the closing phenylalanine or tryptophan. D genes are given only for firm matches. The size entry is marked missing in some rows and otherwise reads once, few, many or a size class.

V gene: TRBV6-5; J gene: TRBJ2-1; D gene: -; clone size: -; CDR3 protein: CASSYTGANEQFF; CDR3 DNA: TGTGCCAGCAGTTACACAGGTGCCAATGAGCAGTTCTTC
V gene: TRBV5-6; J gene: TRBJ1-5; D gene: TRBD1; clone size: -; CDR3 protein: CASSWGQGRGYSNQPQHF; CDR3 DNA: TGTGCCAGCAGCTGGGGACAGGGGAGGGGGTATAGCAATCAGCCCCAGCATTTT
V gene: TRBV7-2; J gene: TRBJ1-1; D gene: TRBD1; clone size: -; CDR3 protein: CASLNGWGQGLDTEAFF; CDR3 DNA: TGTGCCAGCCTGAACGGTTGGGGACAGGGGCTCGACACTGAAGCTTTCTTT
V gene: TRBV7-3; J gene: TRBJ1-2; D gene: TRBD1; clone size: -; CDR3 protein: CASSEQSGGGYTF; CDR3 DNA: TGTGCCAGCAGCGAACAGTCAGGGGGTGGCTACACCTTC
V gene: TRBV7-3; J gene: TRBJ2-1; D gene: TRBD2; clone size: once; CDR3 protein: CASSLTGTTYNEQFF; CDR3 DNA: TGTGCCAGCAGCTTAACTGGGACTACATACAATGAGCAGTTCTTC
V gene: TRBV5-1; J gene: TRBJ2-5; D gene: TRBD2; clone size: -; CDR3 protein: CASSLTSGGPLPETQYF; CDR3 DNA: TGCGCCAGCAGCCTGACTAGCGGGGGACCACTCCCGGAGACCCAGTACTTC
V gene: TRBV27; J gene: TRBJ1-5; D gene: TRBD1; clone size: -; CDR3 protein: CASSLNPGGDQPQHF; CDR3 DNA: TGTGCCAGCAGTTTAAATCCAGGGGGTGATCAGCCCCAGCATTTT
V gene: TRBV5-3; J gene: TRBJ1-5; D gene: -; clone size: -; CDR3 protein: CARSLAGGEANQPQHF; CDR3 DNA: TGTGCCAGAAGCTTGGCCGGGGGGGAGGCCAATCAGCCCCAGCATTTT
V gene: TRBV30; J gene: TRBJ2-3; D gene: TRBD2; clone size: -; CDR3 protein: CAWNRSSFSGGAREDTQYF; CDR3 DNA: TGTGCCTGGAACCGAAGCTCGTTTAGCGGGGGGGCCAGGGAAGATACGCAGTATTTT
V gene: TRBV19; J gene: TRBJ1-6; D gene: -; clone size: -; CDR3 protein: CASSMTPPGLSSYNSPLHF; CDR3 DNA: TGTGCCAGTAGTATGACCCCGCCAGGACTAAGCTCCTATAATTCACCCCTCCACTTT
V gene: TRBV27; J gene: TRBJ2-7; D gene: -; clone size: -; CDR3 protein: CASSLGAKFEQYF; CDR3 DNA: TGTGCCAGCAGTTTAGGGGCGAAGTTCGAGCAGTACTTC
V gene: TRBV7-3; J gene: TRBJ1-1; D gene: -; clone size: -; CDR3 protein: CASSLSGSLNTEAFF; CDR3 DNA: TGTGCCAGCAGCTTATCAGGATCATTGAACACTGAAGCTTTCTTT
V gene: TRBV15; J gene: TRBJ1-6; D gene: TRBD1; clone size: -; CDR3 protein: CATSRGGQKSNSPLHF; CDR3 DNA: TGTGCCACCAGCAGAGGGGGACAGAAATCAAATTCACCCCTCCACTTT
V gene: TRBV6-4; J gene: TRBJ2-1; D gene: TRBD2; clone size: -; CDR3 protein: CASSRGLAGGPRDEQFF; CDR3 DNA: TGTGCCAGCAGCCGCGGACTAGCGGGGGGGCCGAGGGATGAGCAGTTCTTC
V gene: TRBV5-1; J gene: TRBJ2-7; D gene: TRBD1; clone size: -; CDR3 protein: CASSNDRGSAIHEQYF; CDR3 DNA: TGCGCCAGCAGCAACGACAGGGGGTCGGCCATTCACGAGCAGTACTTC